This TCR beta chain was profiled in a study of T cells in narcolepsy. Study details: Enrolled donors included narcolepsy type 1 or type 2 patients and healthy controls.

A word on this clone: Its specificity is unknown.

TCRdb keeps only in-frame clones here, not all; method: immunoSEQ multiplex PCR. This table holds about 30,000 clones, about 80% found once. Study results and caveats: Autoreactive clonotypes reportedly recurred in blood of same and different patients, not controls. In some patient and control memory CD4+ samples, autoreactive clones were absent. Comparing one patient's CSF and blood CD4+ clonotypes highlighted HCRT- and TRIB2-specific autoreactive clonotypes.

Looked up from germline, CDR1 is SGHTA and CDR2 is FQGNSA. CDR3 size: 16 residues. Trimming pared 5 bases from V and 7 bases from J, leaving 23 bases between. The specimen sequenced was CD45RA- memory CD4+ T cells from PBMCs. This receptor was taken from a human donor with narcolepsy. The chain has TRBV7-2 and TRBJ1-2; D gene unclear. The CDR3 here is CASSGANRGGVAGYTF. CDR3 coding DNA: TGTGCCAGCAGCGGAGCCAACCGGGGTGGGGTTGCTGGCTACACCTTC.